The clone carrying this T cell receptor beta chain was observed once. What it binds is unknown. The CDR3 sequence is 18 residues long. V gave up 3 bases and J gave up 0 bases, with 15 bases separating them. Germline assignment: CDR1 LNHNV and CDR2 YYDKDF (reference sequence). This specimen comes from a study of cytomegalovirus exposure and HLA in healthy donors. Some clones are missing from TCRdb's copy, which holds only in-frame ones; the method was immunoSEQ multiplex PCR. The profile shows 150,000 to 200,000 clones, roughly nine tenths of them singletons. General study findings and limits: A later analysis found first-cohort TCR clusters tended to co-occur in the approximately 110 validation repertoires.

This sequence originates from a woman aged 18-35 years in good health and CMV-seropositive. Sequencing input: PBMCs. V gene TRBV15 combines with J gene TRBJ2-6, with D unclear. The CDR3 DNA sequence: TGTGCCACCAGCAGTTTGCACCTTTCCGGCTCTGGGGCCAACGTCCTGACTTTC. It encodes CATSSLHLSGSGANVLTF.